This T cell receptor (beta chain) was documented in a study of blood T cell repertoires in COVID-19. Study-level information: The cDNA or gDNA used as material had been derived from T cells, B-cell-depleted T cells, or PBMCs.

Methods used by the authors: How many nucleated cells were present was estimated from reference gene primer amplification. The method was immunoSEQ multiplex PCR; TCRdb's version includes in-frame clones alone and lacks a portion of them. V, J and clone size are taken as reported in that table, and D and trimming were inferred from the DNA itself. Here the sample spans approximately 210,000 clones, about four fifths being singletons. The germline CDR1 and CDR2 sequences are LNHDA and SQIVND (reference sequence). The CDR3 is 15 residues long. V lost 6 bases, J lost 3 bases, and 17 bases lay in between.

The sequence was collected from a man in his fifties with active or convalescent COVID-19. The sequencing sample was made of peripheral blood. The chain carries TRBV19 and TRBJ2-5, with a possible D match to TRBD2 (5 bases). CDR3 bases: TGTGCCAGTAGGACGGGGTACGAAGAGAAAGAGACCCAGTACTTC. This translates into CASRTGYEEKETQYF.